This T cell receptor (beta chain) was recorded in a study of shared clonotypes between healthy human individuals. The table came from immunoSEQ multiplex PCR; TCRdb's copy has only in-frame clones and leaves some out. The data contain 2 million to 2.5 million clones, approximately 93% of them singletons. This CDR3 comprises 14 residues. With V trimmed by 0 bases and J by 10 bases, 7 bases remained unmatched. Germline assignment: CDR1 KGHSY and CDR2 FQNENV. This receptor was taken from a man between 18 and 35 years old in good health. Some clones in this sample may be carry-over from other donors' samples. The chain joins TRBV16 to TRBJ2-5; 8 bases match TRBD2. The sequencing sample was made of naive CD4+ T cells from PBMCs. Subset given: CD45RA+ positively selected. The CDR3 DNA follows: TGTGCCAGCAGCCAATCGGGAATAGCGGGGAACCAGTACTTC. This translates into CASSQSGIAGNQYF.